This is a list of T cell receptor beta chains from one sample in a study of blood T cell repertoires in COVID-19. Profiled with immunoSEQ multiplex PCR; TCRdb holds only in-frame clones, not every one. The table lists some 290,000 clones, around nine tenths of them singletons. The specimen sequenced was peripheral blood. The source of these receptors is a woman aged 25 to 45 with COVID-19, enrolled during active disease. CDR3s include the opening cysteine and the closing phenylalanine or tryptophan. Each record gives: D gene, clone size, CDR3 length, J gene, V gene, CDR3 protein, CDR3 DNA. A D gene is named only where the DNA matches it firmly. The listing skips clone size in some rows; elsewhere it reads once, few, many or a size class.

d_gene: TRBD1; abundance: NA; len: 14; j_gene: TRBJ2-3; v_gene: TRBV6-5; CDR3aa: CASRTGREGDTQYF; CDR3nt: TGTGCCAGCAGGACAGGGAGAGAGGGAGATACGCAGTATTTT
d_gene: NA; abundance: NA; len: 13; j_gene: TRBJ2-7; v_gene: TRBV27; CDR3aa: CASRTGRGHEQYF; CDR3nt: TGTGCCAGCAGAACGGGCAGGGGCCACGAGCAGTACTTC
d_gene: TRBD1; abundance: NA; len: 19; j_gene: TRBJ1-4; v_gene: TRBV7-2; CDR3aa: CASSPRGWTGAELGEKLFF; CDR3nt: TGTGCCAGCAGCCCCCGAGGTTGGACAGGGGCTGAGTTGGGAGAAAAACTGTTTTTT
d_gene: NA; abundance: NA; len: 14; j_gene: TRBJ2-7; v_gene: TRBV4-1; CDR3aa: CASSHPDKHYEQYF; CDR3nt: TGCGCCAGCAGCCACCCTGACAAACACTACGAGCAGTACTTC
d_gene: NA; abundance: NA; len: 15; j_gene: TRBJ1-6; v_gene: TRBV10-3; CDR3aa: CAISDLAGLNSPLHF; CDR3nt: TGTGCCATCAGTGACTTGGCAGGGCTGAATTCACCCCTCCACTTT
d_gene: TRBD1; abundance: NA; len: 17; j_gene: TRBJ2-6; v_gene: TRBV10-3; CDR3aa: CAISVQGAGSGANVLTF; CDR3nt: TGTGCCATCAGTGTACAGGGGGCTGGCTCTGGGGCCAACGTCCTGACTTTC
d_gene: NA; abundance: NA; len: 14; j_gene: TRBJ1-1; v_gene: TRBV7-2; CDR3aa: CASSLKRRGTEAFF; CDR3nt: TGTGCCAGCAGCTTAAAGAGGCGGGGAACTGAAGCTTTCTTT
d_gene: TRBD1; abundance: NA; len: 15; j_gene: TRBJ2-1; v_gene: TRBV6-5; CDR3aa: CASSYLGQGNDEQFF; CDR3nt: TGTGCCAGCAGTTACCTTGGACAGGGTAACGATGAGCAGTTCTTC
d_gene: NA; abundance: NA; len: 13; j_gene: TRBJ2-1; v_gene: TRBV4-1; CDR3aa: CASSQSGYNEQFF; CDR3nt: TGCGCCAGCAGCCAAAGCGGATACAATGAGCAGTTCTTC
d_gene: NA; abundance: NA; len: 15; j_gene: TRBJ2-7; v_gene: TRBV19; CDR3aa: CASSALGGSSYEQYF; CDR3nt: TGTGCCAGTAGTGCCCTTGGGGGGAGCTCCTACGAGCAGTACTTC
d_gene: TRBD1; abundance: NA; len: 14; j_gene: TRBJ1-1; v_gene: TRBV15; CDR3aa: CATSSTQGVTEAFF; CDR3nt: TGTGCCACCAGCTCAACACAGGGGGTGACTGAAGCTTTCTTT
d_gene: TRBD2; abundance: NA; len: 15; j_gene: TRBJ2-5; v_gene: TRBV27; CDR3aa: CASSFLAGVRETQYF; CDR3nt: TGTGCCAGCAGTTTTCTAGCGGGAGTAAGGGAGACCCAGTACTTC
d_gene: TRBD2; abundance: NA; len: 13; j_gene: TRBJ2-1; v_gene: TRBV7-2; CDR3aa: CASSPGLAGEQFF; CDR3nt: TGTGCCAGCAGCCCCGGACTAGCCGGTGAGCAGTTCTTC
d_gene: TRBD1; abundance: NA; len: 14; j_gene: TRBJ1-4; v_gene: TRBV16; CDR3aa: CASRRDSSNEKLFF; CDR3nt: TGTGCCAGCAGGCGGGACAGCTCTAATGAAAAACTGTTTTTT
d_gene: TRBD2; abundance: NA; len: 15; j_gene: TRBJ2-1; v_gene: TRBV5-8; CDR3aa: CASSLYRRLADEQFF; CDR3nt: TGTGCCAGCAGCTTGTATCGGCGACTAGCCGATGAGCAGTTCTTC
d_gene: NA; abundance: NA; len: 14; j_gene: TRBJ1-1; v_gene: TRBV7-3; CDR3aa: CASSLLTGPYEAFF; CDR3nt: TGTGCCAGCAGCCTTCTGACAGGTCCCTATGAAGCTTTCTTT
d_gene: NA; abundance: NA; len: 14; j_gene: TRBJ2-7; v_gene: TRBV7-7; CDR3aa: CASSSDSRSYEQYF; CDR3nt: TGTGCTAGCAGCTCTGACAGCCGTTCCTACGAGCAGTACTTC
d_gene: TRBD2; abundance: NA; len: 18; j_gene: TRBJ2-1; v_gene: TRBV7-9; CDR3aa: CASSRPPGGPSSYNEQFF; CDR3nt: TGTGCCAGCAGCCGCCCCCCGGGAGGGCCAAGCTCCTACAATGAGCAGTTCTTC
d_gene: NA; abundance: NA; len: 17; j_gene: TRBJ2-7; v_gene: TRBV10-3; CDR3aa: CAISESGGHGINYEQYF; CDR3nt: TGTGCCATCAGTGAGTCGGGTGGACACGGAATAAACTACGAGCAGTACTTC
d_gene: TRBD2; abundance: NA; len: 18; j_gene: TRBJ2-1; v_gene: TRBV27; CDR3aa: CASSLSGTSAARGNEQFF; CDR3nt: TGTGCCAGCAGTTTATCCGGGACTAGCGCTGCTCGGGGGAATGAGCAGTTCTTC
d_gene: TRBD1; abundance: NA; len: 16; j_gene: TRBJ2-2; v_gene: TRBV5-4; CDR3aa: CASSLDGGQGTGELFF; CDR3nt: TGTGCCAGCAGCTTGGACGGGGGACAGGGCACCGGGGAGCTGTTTTTT
d_gene: TRBD1; abundance: NA; len: 18; j_gene: TRBJ1-6; v_gene: TRBV20-1; CDR3aa: CSASPRDRGEAGNSPLHF; CDR3nt: TGCAGTGCTAGTCCTCGGGACAGGGGAGAAGCGGGGAATTCACCCCTCCACTTT
d_gene: TRBD1; abundance: NA; len: 16; j_gene: TRBJ2-1; v_gene: TRBV4-2; CDR3aa: CASSQDGQGVYNEQFF; CDR3nt: TGTGCCAGCAGCCAGGACGGACAGGGAGTCTACAATGAGCAGTTCTTC
d_gene: NA; abundance: NA; len: 13; j_gene: TRBJ2-2; v_gene: TRBV19; CDR3aa: CASSYTSPGELFF; CDR3nt: TGTGCCAGTAGCTATACTAGTCCCGGGGAGCTGTTTTTT
d_gene: TRBD1; abundance: NA; len: 12; j_gene: TRBJ2-3; v_gene: TRBV24-1; CDR3aa: CATSDPGQGQYF; CDR3nt: TGTGCCACCAGTGACCCGGGACAGGGACAGTATTTT
d_gene: NA; abundance: few; len: 14; j_gene: TRBJ1-4; v_gene: TRBV5-3; CDR3aa: CARSFLATNEKLFF; CDR3nt: TGTGCCAGAAGCTTCCTTGCAACTAATGAAAAACTGTTTTTT
d_gene: NA; abundance: NA; len: 13; j_gene: TRBJ1-1; v_gene: TRBV5-1; CDR3aa: CASSGGLSLEAFF; CDR3nt: TGCGCCAGCAGCGGCGGACTGAGTCTAGAAGCTTTCTTT
d_gene: TRBD2; abundance: NA; len: 16; j_gene: TRBJ2-1; v_gene: TRBV6-5; CDR3aa: CASSYSSGSSYNEQFF; CDR3nt: TGTGCCAGCAGTTACTCCAGCGGGAGCTCCTACAATGAGCAGTTCTTC
d_gene: TRBD1; abundance: NA; len: 16; j_gene: TRBJ2-7; v_gene: TRBV28; CDR3aa: CASSFLTTGAYYEQYF; CDR3nt: TGTGCCAGCAGTTTTTTAACGACAGGGGCGTACTACGAGCAGTACTTC
d_gene: TRBD1; abundance: NA; len: 15; j_gene: TRBJ2-3; v_gene: TRBV11-3; CDR3aa: CASSDDGQGTDTQYF; CDR3nt: TGTGCCAGCAGCGACGACGGACAGGGCACAGATACGCAGTATTTT
d_gene: TRBD2; abundance: NA; len: 16; j_gene: TRBJ2-3; v_gene: TRBV7-9; CDR3aa: CASSPTSGRGTDTQYF; CDR3nt: TGTGCCAGCAGCCCGACTAGCGGGAGGGGGACAGATACGCAGTATTTT
d_gene: NA; abundance: NA; len: 13; j_gene: TRBJ1-1; v_gene: TRBV7-2; CDR3aa: CASRLQANTEAFF; CDR3nt: TGTGCCAGCAGACTACAGGCGAACACTGAAGCTTTCTTT
d_gene: TRBD1; abundance: NA; len: 14; j_gene: TRBJ2-7; v_gene: TRBV28; CDR3aa: CASRTGTGAYEQYF; CDR3nt: TGTGCCAGCAGAACCGGGACAGGGGCCTACGAGCAGTACTTC
d_gene: NA; abundance: NA; len: 15; j_gene: TRBJ2-7; v_gene: TRBV6-5; CDR3aa: CASSFRGDLVDEQYF; CDR3nt: TGTGCCAGCAGTTTCAGGGGAGATCTGGTTGACGAGCAGTACTTC
d_gene: NA; abundance: NA; len: 15; j_gene: TRBJ1-6; v_gene: TRBV6-5; CDR3aa: CASSYLRTGNSPLHF; CDR3nt: TGTGCCAGCAGTTACCTGAGGACGGGAAATTCACCCCTCCACTTT
d_gene: NA; abundance: NA; len: 14; j_gene: TRBJ1-2; v_gene: TRBV13; CDR3aa: CASSLATGDYGYTF; CDR3nt: TGTGCCAGCAGCTTAGCTACAGGAGACTATGGCTACACCTTC
d_gene: TRBD1; abundance: NA; len: 16; j_gene: TRBJ1-4; v_gene: TRBV2; CDR3aa: CASSDGQGAINEKLFF; CDR3nt: TGTGCCAGCAGTGATGGACAGGGGGCGATTAATGAAAAACTGTTTTTT
d_gene: TRBD2; abundance: once; len: 15; j_gene: TRBJ2-1; v_gene: TRBV6-1; CDR3aa: CASSDAGGSYNEQFF; CDR3nt: TGTGCCAGCAGTGACGCGGGAGGCTCCTACAATGAGCAGTTCTTC
d_gene: NA; abundance: once; len: 12; j_gene: TRBJ1-1; v_gene: TRBV12-3/TRBV12-4; CDR3aa: CASAREVTEAFF; CDR3nt: TGTGCCAGCGCCCGGGAAGTCACTGAAGCTTTCTTT
d_gene: NA; abundance: NA; len: 14; j_gene: TRBJ2-3; v_gene: TRBV10-3; CDR3aa: CAIRDYPNTDTQYF; CDR3nt: TGTGCCATCAGGGACTACCCAAACACAGATACGCAGTATTTT
d_gene: TRBD2; abundance: NA; len: 13; j_gene: TRBJ2-7; v_gene: TRBV30; CDR3aa: CAWRREGISEQYF; CDR3nt: TGTGCCTGGAGGCGGGAGGGCATCTCCGAGCAGTACTTC
d_gene: TRBD1; abundance: NA; len: 15; j_gene: TRBJ1-2; v_gene: TRBV6-5; CDR3aa: CASSYSTTGGGGYTF; CDR3nt: TGTGCCAGCAGTTACTCGACGACAGGGGGCGGTGGCTACACCTTC
d_gene: NA; abundance: once; len: 13; j_gene: TRBJ2-1; v_gene: TRBV13; CDR3aa: CASSRIQEGEQFF; CDR3nt: TGTGCCAGCAGTCGTATACAGGAGGGTGAGCAGTTCTTC
d_gene: TRBD1; abundance: NA; len: 14; j_gene: TRBJ1-5; v_gene: TRBV18; CDR3aa: CASSRDSSNQPQHF; CDR3nt: TGTGCCAGCTCACGGGACAGCAGCAATCAGCCCCAGCATTTT
d_gene: NA; abundance: few; len: 14; j_gene: TRBJ1-3; v_gene: TRBV19; CDR3aa: CASVQVHSGNTIYF; CDR3nt: TGTGCCAGCGTTCAGGTGCACTCTGGAAACACCATATATTTT
d_gene: NA; abundance: NA; len: 18; j_gene: TRBJ2-7; v_gene: TRBV25-1; CDR3aa: CASSRTAQGTRTNYEQYF; CDR3nt: TGTGCCAGCAGCAGGACAGCACAAGGAACGCGAACCAACTACGAGCAGTACTTC
d_gene: TRBD2; abundance: NA; len: 16; j_gene: TRBJ2-5; v_gene: TRBV18; CDR3aa: CASSPRYGRGGETQYF; CDR3nt: TGTGCCAGCTCACCGCGCTACGGGAGGGGAGGCGAGACCCAGTACTTC
d_gene: TRBD2; abundance: NA; len: 21; j_gene: TRBJ2-1; v_gene: TRBV10-3; CDR3aa: CAISEPRTGPSGSWSYNEQFF; CDR3nt: TGTGCCATCAGTGAGCCCCGGACAGGTCCTAGCGGGAGCTGGTCCTACAATGAGCAGTTCTTC
d_gene: NA; abundance: NA; len: 13; j_gene: TRBJ1-1; v_gene: TRBV5-4; CDR3aa: CASSLDRAYEAFF; CDR3nt: TGTGCCAGCAGCTTGGACAGGGCTTATGAAGCTTTCTTT
d_gene: TRBD1; abundance: NA; len: 14; j_gene: TRBJ1-1; v_gene: TRBV5-6; CDR3aa: CASSWGQANTEAFF; CDR3nt: TGTGCCAGCAGCTGGGGACAGGCGAACACTGAAGCTTTCTTT
d_gene: TRBD2; abundance: NA; len: 15; j_gene: TRBJ2-1; v_gene: TRBV7-9; CDR3aa: CASSFSGRALNEQFF; CDR3nt: TGTGCCAGCAGCTTTAGCGGGAGGGCCCTCAATGAGCAGTTCTTC
d_gene: NA; abundance: NA; len: 15; j_gene: TRBJ2-1; v_gene: TRBV10-3; CDR3aa: CAISESLQTYNEQFF; CDR3nt: TGTGCCATCAGTGAGTCCTTACAGACCTACAATGAGCAGTTCTTC